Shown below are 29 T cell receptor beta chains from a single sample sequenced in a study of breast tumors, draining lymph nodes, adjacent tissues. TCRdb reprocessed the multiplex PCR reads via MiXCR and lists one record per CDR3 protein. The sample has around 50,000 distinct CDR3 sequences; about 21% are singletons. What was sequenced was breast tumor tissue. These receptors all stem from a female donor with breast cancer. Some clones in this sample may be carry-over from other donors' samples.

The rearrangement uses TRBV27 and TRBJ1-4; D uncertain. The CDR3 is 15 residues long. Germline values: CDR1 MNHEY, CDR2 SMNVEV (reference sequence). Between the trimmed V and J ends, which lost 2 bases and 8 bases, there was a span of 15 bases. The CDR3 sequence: CASSLGAGATEKLFF. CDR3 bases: TGTGCCAGCAGTTTAGGTGCAGGAGCCACGGAAAAACTGTTTTTT. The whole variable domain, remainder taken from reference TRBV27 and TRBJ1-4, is EAQVTQNPRYLITVTGKKLTVTCSQNMNHEYMSWYRQDPGLGLRQIYYSMNVEVTDKGDVPEGYKVSRKEKRNFPLILESPSPNQTSLYFCASSLGAGATEKLFFGSGTQLSVL.

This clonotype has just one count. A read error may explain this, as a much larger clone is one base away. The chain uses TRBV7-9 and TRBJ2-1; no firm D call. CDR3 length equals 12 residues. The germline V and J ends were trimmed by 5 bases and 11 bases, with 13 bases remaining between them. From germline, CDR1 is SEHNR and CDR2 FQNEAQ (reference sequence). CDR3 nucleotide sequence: TGTGCCAGCAGCGAGACTGAGAGGAAGCAGTTCTTC. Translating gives CASSETERKQFF.

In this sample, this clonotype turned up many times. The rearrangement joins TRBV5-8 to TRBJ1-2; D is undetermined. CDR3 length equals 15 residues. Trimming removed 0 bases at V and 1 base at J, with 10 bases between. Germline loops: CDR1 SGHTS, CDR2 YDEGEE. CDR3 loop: CASSLAVANNYGYTF. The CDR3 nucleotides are TGTGCCAGCAGCTTGGCCGTGGCAAATAACTATGGCTACACCTTC.

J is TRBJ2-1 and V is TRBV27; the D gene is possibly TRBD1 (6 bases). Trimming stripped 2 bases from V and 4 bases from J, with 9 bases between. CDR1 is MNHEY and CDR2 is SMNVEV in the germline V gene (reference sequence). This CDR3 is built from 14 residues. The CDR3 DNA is TGTGCCAGCAGTTTAAACAGGGCTTACAATGAGCAGTTCTTC. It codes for CASSLNRAYNEQFF.

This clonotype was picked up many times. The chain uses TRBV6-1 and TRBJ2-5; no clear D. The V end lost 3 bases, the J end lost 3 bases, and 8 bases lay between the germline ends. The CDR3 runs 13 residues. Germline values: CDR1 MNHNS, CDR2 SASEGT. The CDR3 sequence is CASSDWGKETQYF. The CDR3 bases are TGTGCCAGCAGTGATTGGGGAAAAGAGACCCAGTACTTC.

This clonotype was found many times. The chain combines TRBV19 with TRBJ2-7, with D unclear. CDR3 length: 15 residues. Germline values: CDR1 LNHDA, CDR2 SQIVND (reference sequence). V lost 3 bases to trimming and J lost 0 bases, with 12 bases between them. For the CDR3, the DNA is TGTGCCAGTAGTATGACTCCCTCCAGCTCCTACGAGCAGTACTTC. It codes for CASSMTPSSSYEQYF.

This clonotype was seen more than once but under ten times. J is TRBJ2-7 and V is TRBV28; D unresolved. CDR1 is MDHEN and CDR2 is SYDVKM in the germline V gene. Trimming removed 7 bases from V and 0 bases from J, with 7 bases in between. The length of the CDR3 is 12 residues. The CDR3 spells CASTDGSYEQYF. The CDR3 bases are TGTGCCAGCACAGACGGCTCCTACGAGCAGTACTTC. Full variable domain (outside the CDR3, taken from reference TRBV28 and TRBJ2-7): DVKVTQSSRYLVKRTGEKVFLECVQDMDHENMFWYRQDPGLGLRLIYFSYDVKMKEKGDIPEGYSVSREKKERFSLILESASTNQTSMYLCASTDGSYEQYFGPGTRLTVT.

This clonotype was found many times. CDR3 nucleotide sequence: TGTGCCTGCCGACTAGCGGGGGGGGATACGCAGTATTTT. Translating it yields CACRLAGGDTQYF. This sequence joins TRBV30 and TRBJ2-3; 14 nucleotides match TRBD2. The V segment lost 6 bases and the J segment 6 bases; nucleotides outside the gene matches: 2. The germline CDR1 and CDR2 sequences are GTSNPN and SVGIG (reference sequence). The CDR3 has 13 residues.

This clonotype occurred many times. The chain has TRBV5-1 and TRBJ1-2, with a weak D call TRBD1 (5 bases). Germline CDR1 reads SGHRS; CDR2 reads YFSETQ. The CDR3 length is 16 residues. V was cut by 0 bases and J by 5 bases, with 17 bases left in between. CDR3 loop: CASSLEGLGVSYGYTF. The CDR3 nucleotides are TGCGCCAGCAGCTTGGAGGGATTGGGGGTCTCTTATGGCTACACCTTC.

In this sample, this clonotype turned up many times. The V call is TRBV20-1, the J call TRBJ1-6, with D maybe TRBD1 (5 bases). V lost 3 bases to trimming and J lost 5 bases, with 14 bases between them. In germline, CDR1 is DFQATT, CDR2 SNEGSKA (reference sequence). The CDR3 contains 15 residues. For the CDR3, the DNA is TGCAGTGCTAGGGGGCCAGGTTCCAATAATTCACCCCTCCACTTT. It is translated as CSARGPGSNNSPLHF.

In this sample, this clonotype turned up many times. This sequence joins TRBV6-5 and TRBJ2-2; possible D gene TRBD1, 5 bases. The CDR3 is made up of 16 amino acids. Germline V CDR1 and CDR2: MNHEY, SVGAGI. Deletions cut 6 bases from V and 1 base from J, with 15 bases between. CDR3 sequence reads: CASSRGHLLNTGELFF. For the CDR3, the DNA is TGTGCCAGCAGCCGCGGACACTTATTGAACACCGGGGAGCTGTTTTTT.

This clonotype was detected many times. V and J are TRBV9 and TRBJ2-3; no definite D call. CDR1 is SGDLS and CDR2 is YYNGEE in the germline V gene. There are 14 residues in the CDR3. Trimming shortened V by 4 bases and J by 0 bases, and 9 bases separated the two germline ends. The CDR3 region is CASSSLISTDTQYF. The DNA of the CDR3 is TGTGCCAGCAGCTCCCTGATCAGCACAGATACGCAGTATTTT. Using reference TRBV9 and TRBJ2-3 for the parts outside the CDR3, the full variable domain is DSGVTQTPKHLITATGQRVTLRCSPRSGDLSVYWYQQSLDQGLQFLIQYYNGEERAKGNILERFSAQQFPDLHSELNLSSLELGDSALYFCASSSLISTDTQYFGPGTRLTVL.

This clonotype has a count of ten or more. For the CDR3, the DNA is TGTGCCAGCAGCTTGGGGGGAGGGAACTATGGCTACACCTTC. Its protein is CASSLGGGNYGYTF. The chain is built from TRBV28 and TRBJ1-2; D perhaps matches TRBD1 (5 bases). The CDR3 runs to 14 residues. Germline V gene sequence: CDR1 MDHEN, CDR2 SYDVKM. The V end lost 6 bases, the J end lost 2 bases, and 13 bases lay between the germline ends.

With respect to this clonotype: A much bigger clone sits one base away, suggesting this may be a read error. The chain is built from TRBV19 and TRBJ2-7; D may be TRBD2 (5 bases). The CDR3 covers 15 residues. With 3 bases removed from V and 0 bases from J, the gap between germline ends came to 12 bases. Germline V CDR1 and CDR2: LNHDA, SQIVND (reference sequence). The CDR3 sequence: CASSIILGASYEQYF. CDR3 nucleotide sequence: TGTGCCAGTAGTATTATCCTGGGAGCCTCCTACGAGCAGTACTTC.

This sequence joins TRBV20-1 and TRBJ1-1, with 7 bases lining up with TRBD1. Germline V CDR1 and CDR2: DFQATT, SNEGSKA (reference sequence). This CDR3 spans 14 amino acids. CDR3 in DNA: TGCAGCTCCCCTGGCCAGGGGGTTGACACTGAAGCTTTCTTT. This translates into CSSPGQGVDTEAFF.

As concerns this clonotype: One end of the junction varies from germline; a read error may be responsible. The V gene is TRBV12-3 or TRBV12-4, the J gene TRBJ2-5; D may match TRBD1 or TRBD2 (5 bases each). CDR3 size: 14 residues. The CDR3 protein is CASGISRGWETEYF. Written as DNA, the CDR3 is TGTGCCAGCGGAATAAGTAGGGGTTGGGAGACCGAGTACTTC.

The CDR3 loop reads CSAGRGTGLGEQYF. The CDR3, as DNA: TGCAGTGCTGGACGTGGGACAGGGCTTGGCGAGCAGTACTTC. The chain links TRBV20-1 to TRBJ2-7; 9 bases fit TRBD1. There are 14 residues in the CDR3. Germline trimming cut 5 bases from V and 6 bases from J; bases unmatched to any gene: 11. CDR1 is DFQATT and CDR2 is SNEGSKA in the germline V gene (reference sequence).

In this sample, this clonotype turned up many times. The CDR3, as DNA: TGTGCCAGCAGCTTAGGGACAGGGCAAGAGACCCAGTACTTC. This gives the protein CASSLGTGQETQYF. The J gene is TRBJ2-5, the V gene TRBV7-8; 8 positions agree with TRBD1. Germline V gene sequence: CDR1 SGHVS, CDR2 FQNEAQ. V was pared by 1 base and J by 2 bases, with 0 bases of the junction left unmatched. CDR3 length equals 14 residues.

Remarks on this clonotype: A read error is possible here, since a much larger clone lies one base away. CDR3 sequence (DNA): TGTGCCGGCAGTGTCGCTAAAAGGACACGAGGTTCCCTAAACACCATATATTTT. Its protein is CAGSVAKRTRGSLNTIYF. V usage is TRBV6-1 and J usage is TRBJ1-3; the D gene is possibly TRBD1 (5 bases). The germline gives CDR1 MNHNS, CDR2 SASEGT. The CDR3 extends over 18 amino acids.

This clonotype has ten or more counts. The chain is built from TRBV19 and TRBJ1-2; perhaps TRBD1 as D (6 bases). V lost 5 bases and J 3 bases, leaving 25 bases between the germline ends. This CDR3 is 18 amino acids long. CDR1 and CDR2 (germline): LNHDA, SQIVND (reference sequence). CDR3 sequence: CASSSSFFYPRGDYGYTF. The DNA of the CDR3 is TGTGCCAGTAGTTCCTCTTTCTTTTATCCCAGGGGAGACTATGGCTACACCTTC.

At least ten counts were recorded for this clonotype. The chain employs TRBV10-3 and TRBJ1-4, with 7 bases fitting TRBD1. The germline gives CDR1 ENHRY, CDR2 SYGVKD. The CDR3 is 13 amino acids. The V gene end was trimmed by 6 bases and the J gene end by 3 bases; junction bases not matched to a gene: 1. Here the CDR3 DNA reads TGTGCCATCAGCCAGGGGGCTAATGAAAAACTGTTTTTT. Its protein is CAISQGANEKLFF.

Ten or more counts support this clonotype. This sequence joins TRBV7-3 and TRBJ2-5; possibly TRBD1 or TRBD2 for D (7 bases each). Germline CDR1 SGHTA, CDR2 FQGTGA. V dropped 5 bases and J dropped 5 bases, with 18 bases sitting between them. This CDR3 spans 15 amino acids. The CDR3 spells CASSRGGGSAETQYF. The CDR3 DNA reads TGTGCCAGCAGCCGAGGGGGCGGGAGTGCTGAGACCCAGTACTTC.

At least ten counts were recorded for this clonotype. CDR3 in amino acids: CASSLEGARADTQYF. CDR3 bases: TGTGCCAGCAGTTTGGAGGGGGCGAGGGCAGATACGCAGTATTTT. This rearrangement joins TRBV12-3 or TRBV12-4 to TRBJ2-3; D is possibly TRBD1 (7 bases). CDR3 size: 15 residues. V was shortened by 3 bases and J by 4 bases, with 14 bases between the two germline ends.

Here the CDR3 DNA reads TGTGCCAGCAGAGAAGACAGGGGAGTTGATGGCTACACCTTC. It specifies CASREDRGVDGYTF. The chain carries TRBV7-9 and TRBJ1-2, with 8 bases lining up with TRBD1. From germline, CDR1 is SEHNR and CDR2 FQNEAQ (reference sequence). J was trimmed by 6 bases and V by 6 bases; bases with no gene match: 9. The CDR3 has 14 amino acids.

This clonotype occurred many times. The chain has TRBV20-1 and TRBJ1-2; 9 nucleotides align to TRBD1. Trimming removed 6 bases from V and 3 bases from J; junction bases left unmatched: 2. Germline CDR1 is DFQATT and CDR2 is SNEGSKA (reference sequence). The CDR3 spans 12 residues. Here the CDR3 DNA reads TGCAGTGCCAGACAGGGGGACTATGGCTACACCTTC. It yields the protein CSARQGDYGYTF.

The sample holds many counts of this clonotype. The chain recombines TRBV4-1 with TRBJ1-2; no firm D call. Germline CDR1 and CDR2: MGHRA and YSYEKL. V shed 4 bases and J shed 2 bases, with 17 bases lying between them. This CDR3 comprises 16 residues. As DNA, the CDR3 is TGCGCCAGCAGCCCTGAGGCCGGCGTTTTCAACTATGGCTACACCTTC. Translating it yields CASSPEAGVFNYGYTF.

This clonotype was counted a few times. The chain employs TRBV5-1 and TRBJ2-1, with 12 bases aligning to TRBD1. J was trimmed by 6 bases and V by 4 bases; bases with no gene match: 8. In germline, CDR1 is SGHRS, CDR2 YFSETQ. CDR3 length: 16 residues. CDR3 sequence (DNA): TGCGCCAGCAGCCCGGGACAGGGGGCGACGTTCAATGAGCAGTTCTTC. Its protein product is CASSPGQGATFNEQFF.

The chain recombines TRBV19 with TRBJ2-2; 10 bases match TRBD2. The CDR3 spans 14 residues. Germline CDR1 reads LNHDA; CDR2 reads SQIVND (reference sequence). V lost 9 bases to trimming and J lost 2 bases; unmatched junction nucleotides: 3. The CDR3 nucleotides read TGTGCCAGCGGACTAGCGGTTAACACCGGGGAGCTGTTTTTT. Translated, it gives CASGLAVNTGELFF.

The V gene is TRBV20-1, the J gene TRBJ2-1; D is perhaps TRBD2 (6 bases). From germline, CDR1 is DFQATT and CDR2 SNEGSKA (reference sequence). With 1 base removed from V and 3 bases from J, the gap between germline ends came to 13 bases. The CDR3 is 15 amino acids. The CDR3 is CSARGASEFYNEQFF. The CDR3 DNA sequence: TGCAGTGCTAGAGGGGCTAGCGAGTTCTACAATGAGCAGTTCTTC.